What follows describes a single TCR beta chain. Its target is unknown. Generated by immunoSEQ multiplex PCR, the TCRdb table keeps only in-frame clones and is missing some. This sample has some 6,900 clones, with around nine tenths found just once. A marrow graft followed busulfan-fludarabine conditioning, with cyclophosphamide on days +3 and +4. This sample was included in a study of T cells after posttransplantation cyclophosphamide. Regarding the study as a whole: Recipient CMV seropositivity and CMV reactivation strongly tracked TRB clonality. TRB overlap between skin or GI tissue T cells and blood was limited. Donor CD8+ memory clones often dominated recipient blood repertoires at later times.

The junction had 7 bases not matched to a gene; V was cut back by 8 bases and J by 0 bases. The length of the CDR3 is 16 residues. Germline assignment: CDR1 MDHEN and CDR2 SYDVKM. The chain couples TRBV28 to TRBJ1-4, with 9 positions matching TRBD1. The clonotype originates from a male patient aged 60-69 years who received an allogeneic stem cell transplant from a related donor and was CMV-positive. The graft donor may be the source of some T cells. Sample: CD8+ T cells sorted from blood, taken after allogeneic stem cell transplant with posttransplant cyclophosphamide. The CDR3 region is CASQDRGTTTNEKLFF. In nucleotides, the CDR3 is TGTGCCAGCCAAGACAGGGGGACTACAACTAATGAAAAACTGTTTTTT.